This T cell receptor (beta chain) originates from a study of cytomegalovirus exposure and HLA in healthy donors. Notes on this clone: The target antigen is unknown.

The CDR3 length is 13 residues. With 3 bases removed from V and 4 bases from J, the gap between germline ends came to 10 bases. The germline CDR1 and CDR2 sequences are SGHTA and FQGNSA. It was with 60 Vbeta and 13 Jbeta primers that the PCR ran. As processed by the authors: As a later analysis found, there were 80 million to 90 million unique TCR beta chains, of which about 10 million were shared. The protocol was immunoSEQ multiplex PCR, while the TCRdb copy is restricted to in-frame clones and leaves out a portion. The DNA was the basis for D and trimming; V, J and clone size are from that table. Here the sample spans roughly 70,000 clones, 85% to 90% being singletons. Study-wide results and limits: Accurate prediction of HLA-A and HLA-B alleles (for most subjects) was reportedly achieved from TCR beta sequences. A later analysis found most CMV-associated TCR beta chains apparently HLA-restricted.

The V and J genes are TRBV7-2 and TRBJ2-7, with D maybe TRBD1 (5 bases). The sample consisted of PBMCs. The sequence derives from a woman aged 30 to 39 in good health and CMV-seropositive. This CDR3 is CASSFGRAYEQYF. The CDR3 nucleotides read TGTGCCAGCAGCTTTGGCAGGGCATACGAGCAGTACTTC. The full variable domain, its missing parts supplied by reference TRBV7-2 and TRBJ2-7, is GAGVSQSPSNKVTEKGKDVELRCDPISGHTALYWYRQSLGQGLEFLIYFQGNSAPDKSGLPSDRFSAERTGGSVSTLTIQRTQQEDSAVYLCASSFGRAYEQYFGPGTRLTVT.